This TCR beta chain was captured by sequencing in a study of blood T cells in healthy people across ages. Study-wide findings and caveats: Strong correlation existed between TCR beta diversity and naive T cell percentage. Diversity figures based on one million T cells were deemed too low. A conclusive naive versus antigen-experienced comparison was prevented by the unsorted PBMCs.

PCR was performed a second time for roughly 7 to 11 cycles using a sample-barcoded 5' primer and a J-beta primer mix. Each CDR3 protein is one row after TCRdb ran MiXCR on the 5' RACE reads. This sample has some 1.4 million distinct CDR3 sequences, with about 40% found just once. This CDR3 region has 16 residues. V shed 3 bases and J shed 1 base, with 12 bases lying between them. CDR1 and CDR2 (germline): MGHDK, SYGVNS. Remarks on this clonotype: Its antigen is still unknown.

Isolation per sample recovered at least 7 million PBMCs. Material: blood. The chain is built from TRBV25-1 and TRBJ2-2, with D uncertain. The receptor comes from a young woman in good health. CDR3 protein: CASSETGRKNTGELFF. The CDR3 bases are TGTGCCAGCAGTGAGACCGGACGGAAGAACACCGGGGAGCTGTTTTTT.